The text below deals with one TCR beta chain. The sample belongs to a study of blood T cell repertoires in COVID-19. Study in general: Sample material is recorded as cDNA or gDNA derived from T cells, B-cell-depleted T cells, or PBMCs.

Living in roughly 25 US areas, the participants were between about 18 and 100 years of age. Two negative PCRs, clearance, or symptom resolution were required of recovered Cohort 3 donors. Assay used: immunoSEQ multiplex PCR; TCRdb lists only in-frame clones, some missing. Of more than 200,000 clones listed, roughly 91% were seen once; the top ten hold 3.5% to 4.5%. Specimen: PBMCs or T cells enriched from blood (not recorded which). The source of this sequence is a woman in her twenties or thirties who had recovered from COVID-19.

CDR3 residues: CASTATGIKNIQYF. As DNA, the CDR3 is TGTGCCAGCACGGCTACCGGGATTAAAAACATTCAGTACTTC. The chain couples TRBV6-6 to TRBJ2-4; a possible D gene is TRBD2 (5 bases). The CDR3 sequence is 14 residues long. Trimming removed 7 bases at V and 4 bases at J, with 14 bases between. The germline CDR1 and CDR2 sequences are MNHNY and SVGAGI (reference sequence).